One sample yielded the 22 T cell receptor beta chains listed below, sequenced in a study of identical twins. MiXCR, applied by TCRdb to the 5' RACE reads, yields one record per CDR3 protein. The data contain 500,000 to 550,000 distinct CDR3 sequences, around 20% of them singletons. The same sample was also studied in work on T cells expressing NK-cell markers.

The source material was CD4+ T cells sorted from blood. These receptors were collected from a young woman in good health.

The chain joins TRBV4-1 to TRBJ2-1; the D is unclear. Trimming left V 3 bases short and J 11 bases short, with 14 bases between. This CDR3 contains 13 residues. Looked up from germline, CDR1 is MGHRA and CDR2 is YSYEKL. The CDR3 protein is CASSHSLGIKQFF. CDR3 nucleotide sequence: TGCGCCAGCAGCCATTCCCTTGGAATTAAGCAGTTCTTC.

The CDR3 DNA reads as TGTGCCAGCAGCTCCACAGGGATCTCCTACGAGCAGTACTTC. Translation: CASSSTGISYEQYF. This chain uses TRBV9 with TRBJ2-7, with TRBD1 as a possible D gene (6 bases). The CDR3 covers 14 residues. From germline, CDR1 is SGDLS and CDR2 YYNGEE. Between the trimmed V and J ends, which lost 4 bases and 0 bases, there was a span of 11 bases.

This clonotype showed up just a few times. The genes are TRBV20-1 and TRBJ2-1, with D perhaps TRBD2 (5 bases). Germline V gene data show CDR1 as DFQATT and CDR2 as SNEGSKA (reference sequence). This CDR3 contains 16 residues. Trimming pared 1 base from V and 4 bases from J, leaving 17 bases between. The CDR3 spells CSARAQSRGNYNEQFF. The CDR3 DNA reads TGCAGTGCTAGAGCCCAATCACGGGGAAATTACAATGAGCAGTTCTTC.

This clonotype was counted a few times. The CDR3, as DNA: TGCAGCGTTGTACATCTTAACTATGGCTACACCTTC. This codes for CSVVHLNYGYTF. The chain carries TRBV29-1 and TRBJ1-2; unclear D gene. The CDR3 loop spans 12 amino acids. CDR1 and CDR2 (germline): SQVTM, ANQGSEA. V was clipped by 4 bases and J by 1 base, with 7 bases between them.

The sample holds a few counts of this clonotype. This chain uses TRBV29-1 with TRBJ1-3; a weak D match, TRBD1 (6 bases). V lost 1 base, J lost 4 bases, and 8 bases lay in between. The CDR3 length is 13 residues. Germline V CDR1 and CDR2: SQVTM, ANQGSEA. CDR3 DNA: TGCAGCGTTGAAGGGACAGCCGGAAACACCATATATTTT. It translates to CSVEGTAGNTIYF.

The rearrangement links TRBV20-1 to TRBJ1-5; no reliable D call. Trimming removed 5 bases from V and 3 bases from J, with 11 bases in between. This CDR3 is built from 13 residues. The germline gives CDR1 DFQATT, CDR2 SNEGSKA (reference sequence). The CDR3 bases are TGCAGTGCTTGGCGGGGAGACAATCAGCCCCAGCATTTT. This gives the protein CSAWRGDNQPQHF.

The chain has TRBV6-4 and TRBJ1-5; D is ambiguous. CDR1 MRHNA and CDR2 SNTAGT come from the germline V gene. The CDR3 contains 14 residues. The V gene lost 7 bases and the J gene lost 1 base, with 11 bases spanning the gap. The CDR3 DNA is TGTGCCAGCACCTACGAGCGGAGCAATCAGCCCCAGCATTTT. Its translation is CASTYERSNQPQHF.

This chain links TRBV3-1 with TRBJ1-5, with D unresolved. Trimming cost V 4 bases and J 4 bases, with 8 bases left between them. CDR3 length: 13 amino acids. Germline V gene data show CDR1 as LGHDT and CDR2 as YNNKEL (reference sequence). The CDR3 reads CASSPRRNQPQHF. The CDR3 DNA is TGTGCCAGCAGCCCCCGCCGAAATCAGCCCCAGCATTTT.

This chain uses TRBV20-1 with TRBJ2-2; D gene uncertain. The CDR3 spans 12 residues. Germline loops: CDR1 DFQATT, CDR2 SNEGSKA (reference sequence). V lost 4 bases and J lost 6, with 9 bases in between. The CDR3 protein is CSAKGGAGELFF. The CDR3 DNA reads as TGCAGTGCTAAGGGCGGCGCCGGGGAGCTGTTTTTT.

This clonotype was seen at least ten times. This chain joins TRBV7-2 and TRBJ2-1; D ambiguous. There are 14 residues in the CDR3. The germline V gene encodes CDR1 SGHTA and CDR2 FQGNSA. The V and J ends lost 1 base and 0 bases respectively, with 4 bases between them. CDR3 sequence (DNA): TGTGCCAGCAGCTTAGTAAGCTCCTACAATGAGCAGTTCTTC. Encoded protein: CASSLVSSYNEQFF.

This clonotype showed up just a few times. This rearrangement joins TRBV5-1 to TRBJ2-1, with D unresolved. The V and J ends lost 4 bases and 8 bases respectively, with 10 bases between them. CDR3 size: 12 residues. CDR1 is SGHRS and CDR2 is YFSETQ in the germline V gene. This chain's CDR3 is CASSLPDYEQFF. CDR3 bases: TGCGCCAGCAGCCTCCCCGACTATGAGCAGTTCTTC.

The chain has TRBV25-1 and TRBJ1-1; D is unclear. The germline CDR1 and CDR2 sequences are MGHDK and SYGVNS. V lost 10 bases to trimming and J lost 6 bases, with 21 bases between them. CDR3 length equals 14 residues. CDR3 amino acids: CATRVGGKTAEAFF. CDR3 in DNA: TGTGCCACTAGGGTGGGAGGGAAGACGGCTGAAGCTTTCTTT.

This clonotype was seen once. This chain joins TRBV9 and TRBJ1-1; 8 bases map to TRBD1. This CDR3 spans 16 amino acids. V trimming: 0 bases; J trimming: 1 base; junction bases outside the gene matches: 5. From germline, CDR1 is SGDLS and CDR2 YYNGEE. This chain's CDR3 is CASSVGIGQGNTEAFF. The CDR3, as DNA: TGTGCCAGCAGCGTAGGTATCGGACAGGGGAACACTGAAGCTTTCTTT.

This chain connects TRBV6-1 to TRBJ1-4, with 7 bases lining up with TRBD1. The CDR3 spans 14 residues. Germline values: CDR1 MNHNS, CDR2 SASEGT. V shed 6 bases and J 6 bases; nucleotides not matched to a gene: 7. CDR3 bases: TGTGCCAGCAGGGGAACAGGGGCCGATGAAAAACTGTTTTTT. Protein product: CASRGTGADEKLFF.

The chain recombines TRBV27 with TRBJ2-2; 7 nucleotides match TRBD1. V dropped 1 base and J dropped 2; count of bases not matched to a gene: 4. CDR3 size: 16 residues. Germline-derived CDR1 and CDR2 are MNHEY and SMNVEV (reference sequence). DNA for the CDR3: TGTGCCAGCAGTTTATGGGGGACAGCCAACACCGGGGAGCTGTTTTTT. Protein product: CASSLWGTANTGELFF.

This chain connects TRBV6-1 to TRBJ1-6; D is unresolved. Trimming removed 5 bases from V and 7 bases from J, with 9 bases in between. Germline-derived CDR1 and CDR2 are MNHNS and SASEGT. CDR3 length equals 13 residues. The CDR3 spells CASSTHGNSPLHF. In nucleotides, the CDR3 is TGTGCCAGCAGTACCCACGGGAATTCACCCCTCCACTTT.

The chain joins TRBV12-3 or TRBV12-4 to TRBJ2-5; TRBD1 aligns across 7 bases. V trimming: 6 bases; J trimming: 2 bases; junction bases outside the gene matches: 6. The CDR3 totals 14 residues. For the CDR3, the DNA is TGTGCCAGCAGCCCTACAGGGGAGCAAGAGACCCAGTACTTC. It codes for CASSPTGEQETQYF.

J is TRBJ1-1 and V is TRBV18; D remains unclear. Germline V gives CDR1 KGHSH, CDR2 LQKENI. This CDR3 is built from 12 residues. V gave up 2 bases and J gave up 7 bases, with 8 bases separating them. This CDR3 reads CASSPFGGEAFF. The CDR3 region has the DNA TGTGCCAGCTCACCATTCGGCGGTGAAGCTTTCTTT.

The genes are TRBV20-1 and TRBJ2-1, with TRBD2 matching 9 bases. J lost 9 bases, V lost 7 bases, and 10 bases had no gene match. CDR3 length: 13 residues. In germline, CDR1 is DFQATT, CDR2 SNEGSKA (reference sequence). Here the CDR3 DNA reads TGCAGTGTCTCGAGCGGGAGGAAGGGTGAGCAGTTCTTC. This encodes CSVSSGRKGEQFF.

This clonotype was seen only a few times. The chain links TRBV27 to TRBJ2-1, with D tentatively TRBD2 (5 bases). Per the germline V gene, CDR1 is MNHEY and CDR2 is SMNVEV (reference sequence). V gave up 2 bases and J gave up 0 bases, with 11 bases separating them. The CDR3 runs 16 residues. The CDR3 DNA is TGTGCCAGCAGTTTACTAGCCCTCTACTCCTACAATGAGCAGTTCTTC. This sequence encodes CASSLLALYSYNEQFF.

This clonotype was counted a few times. The chain is built from TRBV12-5 and TRBJ2-5; D is perhaps TRBD2 (6 bases). Trimming took off 2 bases at V and 2 bases at J, with 6 bases between the two ends. CDR1 is LGHNT and CDR2 is FRNRAP in the germline V gene. This CDR3 has 13 amino acids. CDR3 region: CASGLSGQETQYF. CDR3 nucleotides: TGTGCTAGTGGTTTGAGCGGGCAAGAGACCCAGTACTTC.

This clonotype appeared many times. The chain combines TRBV6-1 with TRBJ2-3; no clear D gene. The V end lost 6 bases, the J end lost 2 bases, and 12 bases lay between the germline ends. Germline values: CDR1 MNHNS, CDR2 SASEGT. There are 14 residues in the CDR3. The CDR3 loop reads CASSPTTPTDTQYF. DNA for the CDR3: TGTGCCAGCAGCCCAACGACCCCCACAGATACGCAGTATTTT.